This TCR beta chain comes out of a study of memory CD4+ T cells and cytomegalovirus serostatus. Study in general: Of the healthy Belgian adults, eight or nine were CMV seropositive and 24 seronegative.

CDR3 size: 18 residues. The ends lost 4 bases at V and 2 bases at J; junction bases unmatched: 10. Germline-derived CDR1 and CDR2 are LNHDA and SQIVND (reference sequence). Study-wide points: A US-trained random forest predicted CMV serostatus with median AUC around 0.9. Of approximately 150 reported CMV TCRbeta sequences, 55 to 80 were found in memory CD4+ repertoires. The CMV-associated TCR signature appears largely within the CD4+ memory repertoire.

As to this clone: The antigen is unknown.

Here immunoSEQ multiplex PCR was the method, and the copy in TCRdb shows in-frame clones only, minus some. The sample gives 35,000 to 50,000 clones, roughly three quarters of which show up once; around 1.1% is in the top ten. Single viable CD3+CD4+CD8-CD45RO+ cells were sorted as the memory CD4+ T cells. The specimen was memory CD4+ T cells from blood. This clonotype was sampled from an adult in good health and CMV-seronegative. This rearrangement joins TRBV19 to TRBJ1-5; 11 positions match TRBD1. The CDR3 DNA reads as TGTGCCAGTAGTAAAGAGGACAGGGGGCGAAGAGGCAATCAGCCCCAGCATTTT. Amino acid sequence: CASSKEDRGRRGNQPQHF.